This T cell receptor (beta chain) was obtained from a study of T-cell memory formation after mild COVID-19. This CDR3 region has 12 residues. Germline loops: CDR1 SGHAT, CDR2 FQNNGV. V was clipped by 0 bases and J by 8 bases, with 7 bases between them. Using its own MiXCR run on the 5' RACE reads, TCRdb lists one record per CDR3 protein. The sample holds 350,000 to 400,000 distinct CDR3 sequences, 21% seen once. The sequenced material came from PBMCs or a T cell subset sorted from them (not recorded which). This TCR was sampled from an adult woman who had mild COVID-19 (a few samples of this study predate the infection). Cell type and time point are not known. This chain connects TRBV11-2 to TRBJ2-5; D is undetermined. CDR3 bases: TGTGCCAGCAGCTTAGAGAGACTCACCCAGTACTTC. This gives the protein CASSLERLTQYF.